One sample yielded the 4 T cell receptor beta chains listed below, sequenced in a study of beta chain features in type 1 diabetes. The authors reverse transcribed all of the isolated RNA, so sequencing captured expressed TCRB transcripts. The table came from immunoSEQ multiplex PCR; TCRdb's copy has only in-frame clones and leaves some out. Of approximately 330,000 clones listed, approximately 11% are singletons. Sequenced: naive CD4+ T cells from blood. The source is a young woman in good health.

This rearrangement joins TRBV18 to TRBJ2-6; D call uncertain. V lost 1 base and J 0 bases, leaving 10 bases between the germline ends. The CDR3 contains 17 residues. Germline CDR1 is KGHSH and CDR2 is LQKENI. This CDR3 is CASSPQLSLSGANVLTF. CDR3 bases: TGTGCCAGCTCACCACAATTATCTCTCTCTGGGGCCAACGTCCTGACTTTC. Filled out from reference TRBV18 and TRBJ2-6, the complete variable domain reads NAGVMQNPRHLVRRRGQEARLRCSPMKGHSHVYWYRQLPEEGLKFMVYLQKENIIDESGMPKERFSAEFPKEGPSILRIQQVVRGDSAAYFCASSPQLSLSGANVLTFGAGSRLTVL.

This clone was seen a handful of times. The chain uses TRBV29-1 and TRBJ2-7, with 7 bases aligning to TRBD1. Germline-derived CDR1 and CDR2 are SQVTM and ANQGSEA. CDR3 length equals 15 residues. Trimming cost V 4 bases and J 5 bases; bases outside gene matches: 14. The CDR3 DNA sequence: TGCAGCGTTGTGGGGAGACAGGGAGCGATCCACGAGCAGTACTTC. Encoded protein: CSVVGRQGAIHEQYF.

A few counts support this clone. The chain joins TRBV15 to TRBJ2-1, with a weak D call TRBD2 (6 bases). Looked up from germline, CDR1 is LNHNV and CDR2 is YYDKDF (reference sequence). This CDR3 has 14 amino acids. The germline V and J ends were trimmed by 4 bases and 5 bases, with 12 bases remaining between them. CDR3: CATSTGSIDNEQFF. In DNA, the CDR3 is TGTGCCACCAGCACCGGGAGTATTGACAATGAGCAGTTCTTC.

This clone was counted at least ten times. The chain employs TRBV4-3 and TRBJ1-1, with unresolved D. The CDR3 contains 14 residues. Per germline, CDR1 LGHNA and CDR2 YSLEER. Trimming removed 0 bases from V and 2 bases from J, with 7 bases in between. CDR3 sequence reads: CASSQDRDNTEAFF. CDR3 coding DNA: TGCGCCAGCAGCCAAGATCGCGATAACACTGAAGCTTTCTTT.